The 19 T cell receptor beta chains below were found in one sample sequenced in a study of shared clonotypes between healthy human individuals. The table came from immunoSEQ multiplex PCR; TCRdb's copy has only in-frame clones and leaves some out. The data hold fewer than 2.5 million clones, with 80% to 95% observed a single time. The specimen was naive CD4+ T cells from PBMCs. The subset is: CD45RA+ positively selected. The source of these receptors is a man between 18 and 29 years old in good health. Some clones in this sample may be carry-over from other donors' samples.

This rearrangement joins TRBV6-1 to TRBJ2-7; D could derive from TRBD1 or TRBD2 (5 bases each). CDR1 is MNHNS, CDR2 SASEGT, per germline. The V end was cut by 6 bases, the J end by 1 base, with 13 bases between. The CDR3 consists of 14 residues. The CDR3 reads CASSRDPASYEQYF. CDR3 DNA: TGTGCCAGCAGCCGGGACCCGGCATCCTACGAGCAGTACTTC.

For this clone: One end of the junction is discordant with germline, which a read error may explain. The chain has TRBV9 and TRBJ2-5, with a possible D match to TRBD2 (6 bases). The germline CDR1 and CDR2 sequences are SGDLS and YYNGEE. This CDR3 is 15 amino acids long. CDR3 in DNA: TGTGCCAGCAGCGTACGGGGACTTTTCCAAGAAACCCAGTACTTC. Translation: CASSVRGLFQETQYF.

V is TRBV9 and J is TRBJ2-2; 8 bases line up with TRBD2. The CDR3 has 15 residues. J was trimmed by 8 bases and V by 3 bases; bases with no gene match: 9. Per the germline V gene, CDR1 is SGDLS and CDR2 is YYNGEE. CDR3 nucleotides: TGTGCCAGCAGCGACCTAGCGGGTGCGTTTGGGGAGCTGTTTTTT. Residues: CASSDLAGAFGELFF.

The chain links TRBV5-1 to TRBJ1-1, with D uncertain. Germline V gives CDR1 SGHRS, CDR2 YFSETQ. Trimming removed 0 bases from V and 1 base from J, with 10 bases in between. The CDR3 totals 15 residues. The CDR3 protein is CASSLDAGWNTEAFF. The DNA for the CDR3 is TGCGCCAGCAGCTTGGACGCCGGCTGGAACACTGAAGCTTTCTTT.

This clone was seen just once. The chain employs TRBV6-5 and TRBJ2-2; 7 nucleotides match TRBD2. V lost 3 bases and J lost 5; bases outside the gene matches: 9. Germline V gives CDR1 MNHEY, CDR2 SVGAGI. The CDR3 spans 16 residues. The CDR3 sequence: CASSYSSGLGTGELFF. DNA for the CDR3: TGTGCCAGCAGTTATTCTAGCGGCCTAGGAACCGGGGAGCTGTTTTTT.

J is TRBJ2-1 and V is TRBV5-4, with D maybe TRBD1 (6 bases). The V gene lost 4 bases and the J gene lost 5 bases, with 13 bases spanning the gap. The CDR3 is 14 residues long. CDR1 is SGHNT and CDR2 is YYREEE in the germline V gene (reference sequence). The DNA of the CDR3 is TGTGCCAGCAGCACAGGGAACCGGGACAATGAGCAGTTCTTC. It specifies CASSTGNRDNEQFF.

The CDR3 DNA follows: TGTGCCAGCAGATCGGCCAGGCTTGCTAATGAAAAACTGTTTTTT. Residues: CASRSARLANEKLFF. The chain uses TRBV28 and TRBJ1-4; D unresolved. The CDR3 contains 15 residues. V shed 6 bases and J shed 3 bases, with 14 bases lying between them. CDR1 is MDHEN and CDR2 is SYDVKM in the germline V gene.

The CDR3: CASSGLRAEQFF. The CDR3 DNA reads TGTGCCAGCAGCGGACTCCGGGCCGAGCAGTTCTTC. The chain joins TRBV11-2 to TRBJ2-1; TRBD2 is a possible D gene (5 bases). With 5 bases removed from V and 10 bases from J, the gap between germline ends came to 12 bases. This CDR3 has 12 amino acids. Per the germline V gene, CDR1 is SGHAT and CDR2 is FQNNGV.

V gene TRBV7-2 combines with J gene TRBJ2-7; a weak D match, TRBD2 (5 bases). Germline V gene lookup returns CDR1 SGHTA and CDR2 FQGNSA. This CDR3 comprises 15 residues. Trimming shortened V by 5 bases and J by 3 bases, and 17 bases separated the two germline ends. CDR3 sequence reads: CASSPKGPSGYEQYF. The CDR3 DNA follows: TGTGCCAGCAGCCCAAAAGGCCCGAGCGGCTACGAGCAGTACTTC.

The chain joins TRBV7-3 to TRBJ2-7; perhaps TRBD2 as D (6 bases). Looked up from germline, CDR1 is SGHTA and CDR2 is FQGTGA. Trimming removed 4 bases at V and 5 bases at J, with 21 bases between. CDR3 length equals 16 residues. The CDR3 sequence is CASSSQLPGLSHEQYF. CDR3 nucleotides: TGTGCCAGCAGCTCGCAACTACCGGGACTCAGTCACGAGCAGTACTTC. The complete variable domain, with remaining parts taken from reference TRBV7-3 and TRBJ2-7, reads GAGVSQTPSNKVTEKGKYVELRCDPISGHTALYWYRQSLGQGPEFLIYFQGTGAADDSGLPNDRFFAVRPEGSVSTLKIQRTERGDSAVYLCASSSQLPGLSHEQYFGPGTRLTVT.

The chain employs TRBV6-5 and TRBJ1-4, with a tentative D call TRBD1 (5 bases). The CDR3 contains 12 residues. V was pared by 8 bases and J by 5 bases, with 9 bases between. Looked up from germline, CDR1 is MNHEY and CDR2 is SVGAGI. The CDR3, as DNA: TGTGCCAGCCGGTCAGGGAATGAAAAACTGTTTTTT. Translation gives CASRSGNEKLFF.

V is TRBV7-9 and J is TRBJ2-7; 8 positions match TRBD2. V lost 5 bases and J lost 7; bases outside the gene matches: 19. The CDR3 is made up of 17 amino acids. Looked up from germline, CDR1 is SEHNR and CDR2 is FQNEAQ (reference sequence). DNA of the CDR3: TGTGCCAGCAGCCCCACCCGCCGCGGGAGGCCGGGGGAGGAGCAGTACTTC. It codes for CASSPTRRGRPGEEQYF.

A word on this clone: In the same sample, other DNA sequences code for this CDR3. This chain joins TRBV10-3 and TRBJ1-1, with TRBD1 as a possible D gene (5 bases). The germline V gene encodes CDR1 ENHRY and CDR2 SYGVKD. The CDR3 sequence is 12 residues long. Between the trimmed V and J ends, which lost 8 bases and 2 bases, there was a span of 9 bases. This CDR3 is CAISRGNTEAFF. The DNA for the CDR3 is TGTGCCATCTCTAGGGGAAACACTGAAGCTTTCTTT.

The chain uses TRBV23-1 and TRBJ1-4; no firm D call. TRBV23-1 is an ORF; its function is uncertain. Trimming shortened V by 10 bases and J by 7 bases, and 13 bases separated the two germline ends. The CDR3 runs to 12 residues. The CDR3 region has the DNA TGCGCCAACAAAGAGAGAGTTGAAAAACTGTTTTTT. This codes for CANKERVEKLFF.

This chain links TRBV2 with TRBJ2-5; TRBD1 is a possible D gene (5 bases). CDR1 SNHLY and CDR2 FYNNEI come from the germline V gene. CDR3 length: 14 residues. V was clipped by 8 bases and J by 0 bases, with 13 bases between them. The CDR3 nucleotides are TGTGCCAGCCGGACATTCAGGGACCAAGAGACCCAGTACTTC. Protein sequence: CASRTFRDQETQYF.

The V and J genes are TRBV5-4 and TRBJ2-6; 7 positions agree with TRBD2. The CDR3 is 17 amino acids. The ends lost 6 bases at V and 4 bases at J; junction bases unmatched: 13. Germline V gene sequence: CDR1 SGHNT, CDR2 YYREEE (reference sequence). The CDR3: CASTQLIGGTGANVLTF. CDR3 nucleotides: TGTGCCAGCACCCAACTGATCGGGGGGACCGGGGCCAACGTCCTGACTTTC. The variable domain in full, completed from reference TRBV5-4 and TRBJ2-6, reads ETGVTQSPTHLIKTRGQQVTLRCSSQSGHNTVSWYQQALGQGPQFIFQYYREEENGRGNFPPRFSGLQFPNYSSELNVNALELDDSALYLCASTQLIGGTGANVLTFGAGSRLTVL.

This rearrangement joins TRBV4-1 to TRBJ2-5; D uncertain. The CDR3 length is 13 residues. Germline V gene data show CDR1 as MGHRA and CDR2 as YSYEKL. The V end lost 4 bases, the J end lost 6 bases, and 12 bases lay between the germline ends. CDR3 region: CASSLTNRQTQYF. DNA for the CDR3: TGCGCCAGCAGCCTTACTAATAGGCAGACCCAGTACTTC.

The chain's CDR3 is CASSQTGLWGTEAFF. CDR3 nucleotides: TGTGCCAGCAGCCAGACAGGGCTCTGGGGCACTGAAGCTTTCTTT. This chain connects TRBV7-9 to TRBJ1-1, with 7 bases lining up with TRBD1. Germline lookup yields CDR1 SEHNR and CDR2 FQNEAQ (reference sequence). Trimming removed 5 bases from V and 4 bases from J; junction bases left unmatched: 10. There are 15 residues in the CDR3.

V is TRBV9 and J is TRBJ2-5, with 10 bases that match TRBD1. The germline V gene has CDR1 SGDLS and CDR2 YYNGEE. V lost 4 bases, J lost 4 bases, and 4 bases stayed unmatched. CDR3 length: 14 residues. The CDR3 spells CASSSRTGGETQYF. CDR3 nucleotide sequence: TGTGCCAGCAGCTCACGGACAGGGGGAGAGACCCAGTACTTC.